This T cell receptor (beta chain) stems from a study of CD8 T cells in ankylosing spondylitis. Overall study results and limits: Roughly 8 highly homologous variants made up a TCR beta motif, and this motif appeared characteristic of ankylosing spondylitis blood. From matched ankylosing spondylitis synovial fluid, disease-linked clones were reportedly recovered at significantly enriched levels. Reports of some motif variants in reactive arthritis synovial fluid and blood predate this one.

In regard to this clonotype: Its antigen is unidentified.

The germline CDR1 and CDR2 sequences are DFQATT and SNEGSKA (reference sequence). The CDR3 totals 14 residues. Unmatched junction bases numbered 3, after V lost 2 bases and J lost 8 bases. Library preparation for TCR beta used quantitative 5'-RACE with molecular barcodes. MiXCR was run by TCRdb on the 5' RACE reads, yielding one entry per CDR3 protein. The data show hundreds of thousands of distinct CDR3 sequences, less than 25% seen once. The sample comprised blood, either unsorted or a sorted T cell fraction (not recorded which). The sequence was collected from a female donor with ankylosing spondylitis or in good health (not recorded which). V is TRBV20-1 and J is TRBJ2-1; 13 bases line up with TRBD2. The chain's CDR3 is CSARRTSGRHEQFF. The CDR3, as DNA: TGCAGTGCTAGACGGACTAGCGGGAGACATGAGCAGTTCTTC.